The rows below give T cell receptor beta chains drawn from one sample of a study of T cell repertoires in cytomegalovirus infection. TCRdb analysed the reads with MiXCR anew, one entry per CDR3 protein. The sample consists of roughly 600,000 distinct CDR3 sequences, less than 25% of them appearing once. Sequencing was done on a sample of CD8+ T cells from PBMCs. The receptors stem from a human donor in good health (CMV status not recorded). Some clones in this sample may be carry-over from other donors' samples. Each CDR3 is given with its conserved first and last residue. Fields, in order: clone size, D gene, V gene, J gene, CDR3 DNA, CDR3 protein. D genes are given only for firm matches. Clone size is not always given. Where it is, it says once, few, many or a class for expanded clones.

-,-,TRBV24-1,TRBJ2-2,TGTGCCACCAGTGATTACCAGAACACCGGGGAGCTGTTTTTT,CATSDYQNTGELFF
few,-,TRBV5-1,TRBJ2-6,TGCGCCAGCAGCTTTCGAGTCTCTGGGGCCAACGTCCTGACTTTC,CASSFRVSGANVLTF
-,TRBD1,TRBV7-9,TRBJ1-1,TGTGCCAGCAGCTTGGGTGGAGGGGGCTTTACTGAAGCTTTCTTT,CASSLGGGGFTEAFF
-,-,TRBV6-6,TRBJ2-6,TGTGCCAGCAGCAAGGGAGGTAGCTCTGGGGCCAACGTCCTGACTTTC,CASSKGGSSGANVLTF
-,-,TRBV6-2/TRBV6-3,TRBJ2-2,TGTGCCAGCATGGTGGGCACCGGGGAGCTGTTTTTT,CASMVGTGELFF
-,-,TRBV4-2,TRBJ2-1,TGTGCCAGCAGCCAAGGAGCAGGGCTCAATGAGCAGTTCTTC,CASSQGAGLNEQFF
-,TRBD1,TRBV20-1,TRBJ1-1,TGCAGTGCTAGGCCCGGGACAGGGGCCGCGAACACTGAAGCTTTCTTT,CSARPGTGAANTEAFF
many,-,TRBV7-8,TRBJ2-2,TGTGCCAGCAGCTTCCTCGGCGACACCGGGGAGCTGTTTTTT,CASSFLGDTGELFF
-,-,TRBV2,TRBJ2-2,TGTGCCAGCATAAAGAGGACGGACGACTCGAACACCGGGGAGCTGTTTTTT,CASIKRTDDSNTGELFF
-,-,TRBV2,TRBJ2-5,TGTGCCAGCAGTGAAGCCCTCCTCTGGGCGTCCCAAGAGACCCAGTACTTC,CASSEALLWASQETQYF
many,-,TRBV7-8,TRBJ2-1,TGTGCCAGCAGCTTAAGGTCGGGGGCCGACTCCTACAATGAGCAGTTCTTC,CASSLRSGADSYNEQFF
few,TRBD1,TRBV2,TRBJ2-5,TGTGCCAGCTTTTGGACAGGGTCCTACCAAGAGACCCAGTACTTC,CASFWTGSYQETQYF
few,-,TRBV29-1,TRBJ2-5,TGCAGCGTTGATCCGGGAAAAGAGACCCAGTACTTC,CSVDPGKETQYF
-,-,TRBV29-1,TRBJ2-7,TGCAGCGTTGTGGACCCCTCCTACGAGCAGTACTTC,CSVVDPSYEQYF
few,TRBD1,TRBV20-1,TRBJ1-5,TGCAGTGCCCAAGGGGACAGGGGGACGGATCAGCCCCAGCATTTT,CSAQGDRGTDQPQHF
few,TRBD1,TRBV7-6,TRBJ2-2,TGTGCCAGCAGCTACCCCCGGGACAGCCCGAAGGCCGGCGGGGAGCTGTTTTTT,CASSYPRDSPKAGGELFF
-,-,TRBV5-6,TRBJ2-3,TGTGCCAGCAACCCTTTTGGAGAGAAAGATACGCAGTATTTT,CASNPFGEKDTQYF
-,-,TRBV25-1,TRBJ2-3,TGTGCCAGCAGTATGGGGGCCGGTGGTACAGATACGCAGTATTTT,CASSMGAGGTDTQYF
few,-,TRBV4-2,TRBJ1-5,TGTGCCAGCAGCCAAGATGGGAATAGCAATCAGCCCCAGCATTTT,CASSQDGNSNQPQHF
many,-,TRBV7-2,TRBJ2-3,TGTGCCAGCAGCCCCCTTGCGGCGCCCGCGCGCACAGATACGCAGTATTTT,CASSPLAAPARTDTQYF
few,-,TRBV27,TRBJ2-3,TGTGCCAGCAGTTTTTCCGTTCGGGTGAGCACAGATACGCAGTATTTT,CASSFSVRVSTDTQYF
-,TRBD2,TRBV25-1,TRBJ2-1,TGTGCCAGCAGTGACTTACATCCCAATAGCGGGGGGGCTGAGCAGTTCTTC,CASSDLHPNSGGAEQFF
once,-,TRBV2,TRBJ2-1,TGTGCCAGCAGCCTAAATTCGAATGAGCAGTTCTTC,CASSLNSNEQFF
-,-,TRBV28,TRBJ1-5,TGTGCCAGCAGTTTAGTCTTTTCGTCCTTTCGTGAGGGGGATCAGCCCCAGCATTTT,CASSLVFSSFREGDQPQHF
many,-,TRBV7-6,TRBJ2-2,TGTGCCGCAGCTAGGGAGATGAACGGGGAGCTGTTTTTT,CAAAREMNGELFF
-,TRBD1,TRBV14,TRBJ1-2,TGTGCCAGCAGCCAGGGGAGACAGGGAGGCTATGGCTACACCTTC,CASSQGRQGGYGYTF
many,-,TRBV7-8,TRBJ2-1,TGTGCCAGCAGCTATATTAGCGGAACCTACAATGAGCAGTTCTTC,CASSYISGTYNEQFF
few,TRBD1,TRBV20-1,TRBJ2-7,TGCAGTGCTGGGACAGGGATTCGGAGCGAGCAGTACTTC,CSAGTGIRSEQYF
-,TRBD1,TRBV28,TRBJ1-2,TGTGCCAGCGGGGTCGTGAAGACAGGGGGCCCGGGTGGCTACACCTTC,CASGVVKTGGPGGYTF
-,-,TRBV7-7,TRBJ2-5,TGTGCTAGCAGCCCTTTACAGGGCCAAGAGACCCAGTACTTC,CASSPLQGQETQYF
few,-,TRBV29-1,TRBJ1-1,TGCAGCGTTGAGCTGGGGAGCACTGAAGCTTTCTTT,CSVELGSTEAFF
few,-,TRBV29-1,TRBJ1-2,TGCAGCGTTGAGGGGAGAGGCTACACCTTC,CSVEGRGYTF
-,TRBD2,TRBV12-3/TRBV12-4,TRBJ2-1,TGTGCCAGCAGTTTCAGCGGGGAGCCTTACAATGAGCAGTTCTTC,CASSFSGEPYNEQFF
few,TRBD2,TRBV28,TRBJ2-1,TGTGCCAGCAGTCCCTCTAGCGGGGGGGGGTTCAATGAGCAGTTCTTC,CASSPSSGGGFNEQFF
-,-,TRBV7-6,TRBJ2-3,TGTGCCAGCAGCTTAGATACCGGACCCACAGATACGCAGTATTTT,CASSLDTGPTDTQYF
once,-,TRBV4-1,TRBJ1-4,TGCGCCAGCAGCCAGTTGACAGGCCCGGAGGGAGAAAAACTGTTTTTT,CASSQLTGPEGEKLFF
-,TRBD2,TRBV29-1,TRBJ2-5,TGCAGCTGTAGCGGGGGGAACGAGACCCAGTACTTC,CSCSGGNETQYF
-,-,TRBV20-1,TRBJ2-1,TGCAGCGACAGACTACTCGGGGACAATGAGCAGTTCTTC,CSDRLLGDNEQFF
-,TRBD1,TRBV27,TRBJ1-2,TGTGCCAGCAGTACGGCAGGGGGGAACTATGGCTACACCTTC,CASSTAGGNYGYTF
many,TRBD1,TRBV12-3/TRBV12-4,TRBJ1-5,TGTGCCAGCAGTTTAGCGCCCCGACAGGGGAATCAGCCCCAGCATTTT,CASSLAPRQGNQPQHF
-,TRBD2,TRBV28,TRBJ2-1,TGTGCCAGCAGCCTTCCCCCTTTACTAGCGGGGGGGATGGATGGGCAGTTCTTC,CASSLPPLLAGGMDGQFF
many,TRBD1,TRBV29-1,TRBJ2-1,TGCAGCTCGGACAGGGGCGATGAGCAGTTCTTC,CSSDRGDEQFF
few,-,TRBV20-1,TRBJ2-2,TGCAGTGCTAGAGACAGGAACACCGGGGAGCTGTTTTTT,CSARDRNTGELFF
few,TRBD1,TRBV15,TRBJ1-1,TGTGCCACCAGCGGTCCGGGACAGGCCGGGAACACTGAAGCTTTCTTT,CATSGPGQAGNTEAFF
many,TRBD1,TRBV7-9,TRBJ2-6,TGTGCCAGCGGGGACAGCCATCTCTCTGGGGCCAACGTCCTGACTTTC,CASGDSHLSGANVLTF
-,-,TRBV7-9,TRBJ1-4,TGTGCCAGCAGCTTAGACGGGGGAAAAAAACTGTTTTTT,CASSLDGGKKLFF
many,TRBD2,TRBV28,TRBJ2-3,TGTGCCAGCAGTCCAACTAGCGGGGGCGCCCCATACACAGATACGCAGTATTTT,CASSPTSGGAPYTDTQYF
few,-,TRBV5-1,TRBJ1-5,TGCGCCAGCAGCCGATTTACAGGGATCAATCAGCCCCAGCATTTT,CASSRFTGINQPQHF
few,TRBD1,TRBV6-5,TRBJ1-1,TGTGCCAGCAGTTACGGGCAGGGGGTTCACACTGAAGCTTTCTTT,CASSYGQGVHTEAFF
-,-,TRBV2,TRBJ1-1,TGTGCCATAAAAGAGGGACCACCTGAAGCTTTCTTT,CAIKEGPPEAFF
many,-,TRBV7-3,TRBJ2-1,TGTGCCAGCAGCCCTGGGGGCGGGGGTCTTGAGCAGTTCTTC,CASSPGGGGLEQFF
few,-,TRBV28,TRBJ2-3,TGTGCCAGCAGTCCAGAAGGGACTACGCAGTATTTT,CASSPEGTTQYF
-,TRBD1,TRBV7-8,TRBJ2-2,TGTGCCAGCAGCGAAACCGGGACAGGGGGCACCGGGGAGCTGTTTTTT,CASSETGTGGTGELFF
-,-,TRBV28,TRBJ1-5,TGTGCCAGCAGTTTTCAGGAATCGAATCAGCCCCAGCATTTT,CASSFQESNQPQHF
few,-,TRBV12-3/TRBV12-4,TRBJ2-1,TGTGCCAGCAGTTTACACAACCCTGCCAATGAGCAGTTCTTC,CASSLHNPANEQFF
-,-,TRBV20-1,TRBJ2-2,TGCAGTGCTAGGCCCCTCAAAACGCCTTCGAACACCGGGGAGCTGTTTTTT,CSARPLKTPSNTGELFF
-,-,TRBV7-3,TRBJ2-5,TGTGCCAGCAGCGCGGGACAGCAGGAGGAGACCCAGTACTTC,CASSAGQQEETQYF
few,-,TRBV10-3,TRBJ2-1,TGTGCCATCAGTGACCGTACGCCTGTGATGATCTTC,CAISDRTPVMIF
-,-,TRBV29-1,TRBJ2-7,TGCAGCGTTGAAGGAAGGGACACCCAGATGAAGAGCTACGAGCAGTACTTC,CSVEGRDTQMKSYEQYF
many,-,TRBV7-2,TRBJ2-3,TGTGCCAGCAGCTTATTGGGGGCTACAGGGTTGGATACGCAGTATTTT,CASSLLGATGLDTQYF